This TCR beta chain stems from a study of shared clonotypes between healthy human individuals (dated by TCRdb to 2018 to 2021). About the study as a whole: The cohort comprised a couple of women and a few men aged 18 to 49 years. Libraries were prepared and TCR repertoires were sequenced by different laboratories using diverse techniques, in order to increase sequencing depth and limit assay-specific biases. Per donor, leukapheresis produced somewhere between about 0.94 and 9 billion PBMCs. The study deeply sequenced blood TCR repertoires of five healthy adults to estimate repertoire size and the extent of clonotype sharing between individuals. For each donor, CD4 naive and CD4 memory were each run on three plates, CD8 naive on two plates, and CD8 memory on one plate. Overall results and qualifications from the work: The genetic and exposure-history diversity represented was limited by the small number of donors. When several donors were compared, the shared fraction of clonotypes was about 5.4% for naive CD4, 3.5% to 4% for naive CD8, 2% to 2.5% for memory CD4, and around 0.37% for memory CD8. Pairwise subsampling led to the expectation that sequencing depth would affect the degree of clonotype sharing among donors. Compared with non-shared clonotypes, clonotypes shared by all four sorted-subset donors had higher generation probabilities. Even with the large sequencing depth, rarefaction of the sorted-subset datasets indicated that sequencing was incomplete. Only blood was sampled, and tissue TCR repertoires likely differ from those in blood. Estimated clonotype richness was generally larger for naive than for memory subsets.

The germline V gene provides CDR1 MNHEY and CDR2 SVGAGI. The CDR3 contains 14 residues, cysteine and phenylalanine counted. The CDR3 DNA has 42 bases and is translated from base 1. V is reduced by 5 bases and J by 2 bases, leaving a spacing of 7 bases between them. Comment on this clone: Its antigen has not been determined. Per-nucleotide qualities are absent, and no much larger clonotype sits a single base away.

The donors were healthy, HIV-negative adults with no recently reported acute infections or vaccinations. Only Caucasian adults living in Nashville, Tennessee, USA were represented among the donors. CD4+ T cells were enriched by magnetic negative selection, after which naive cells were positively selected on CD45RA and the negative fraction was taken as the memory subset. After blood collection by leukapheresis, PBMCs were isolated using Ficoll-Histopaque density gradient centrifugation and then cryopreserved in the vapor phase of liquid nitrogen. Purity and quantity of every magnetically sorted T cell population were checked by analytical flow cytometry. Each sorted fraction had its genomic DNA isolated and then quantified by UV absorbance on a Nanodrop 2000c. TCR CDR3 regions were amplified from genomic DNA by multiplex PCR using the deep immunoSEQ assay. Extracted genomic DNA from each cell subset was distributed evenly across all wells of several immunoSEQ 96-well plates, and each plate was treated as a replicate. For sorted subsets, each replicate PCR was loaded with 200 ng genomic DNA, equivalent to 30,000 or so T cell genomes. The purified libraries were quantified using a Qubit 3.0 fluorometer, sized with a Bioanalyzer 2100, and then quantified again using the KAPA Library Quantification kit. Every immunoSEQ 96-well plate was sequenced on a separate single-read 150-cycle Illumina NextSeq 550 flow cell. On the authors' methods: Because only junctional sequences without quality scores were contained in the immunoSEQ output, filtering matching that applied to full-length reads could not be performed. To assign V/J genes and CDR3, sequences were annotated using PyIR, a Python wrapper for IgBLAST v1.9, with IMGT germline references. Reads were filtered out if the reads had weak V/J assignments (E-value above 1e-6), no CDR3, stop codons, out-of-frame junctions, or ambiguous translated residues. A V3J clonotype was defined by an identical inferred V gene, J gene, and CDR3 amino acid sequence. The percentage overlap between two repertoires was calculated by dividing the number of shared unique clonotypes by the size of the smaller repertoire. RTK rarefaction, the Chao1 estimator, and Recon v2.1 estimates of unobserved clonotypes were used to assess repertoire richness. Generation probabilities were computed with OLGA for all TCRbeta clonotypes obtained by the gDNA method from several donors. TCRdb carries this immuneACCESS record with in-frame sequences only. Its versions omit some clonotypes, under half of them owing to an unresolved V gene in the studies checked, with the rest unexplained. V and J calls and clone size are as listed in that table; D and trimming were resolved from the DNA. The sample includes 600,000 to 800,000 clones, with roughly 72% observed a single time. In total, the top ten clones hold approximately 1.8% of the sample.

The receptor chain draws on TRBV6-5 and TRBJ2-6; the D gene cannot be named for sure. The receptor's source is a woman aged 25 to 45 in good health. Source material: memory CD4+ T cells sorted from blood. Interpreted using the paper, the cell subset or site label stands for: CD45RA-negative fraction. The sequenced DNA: TGTGCCAGCAGTGGATTGACTGGGGCCAACGTCCTGACTTTC. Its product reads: CASSGLTGANVLTF.